The T cell receptor (beta chain) under discussion was sequenced for a study of T cell responses to AZD1222 COVID-19 vaccine. Overall study findings and caveats: Recipients of two AZD1222 doses showed rising Spike-specific TCR breadth and depth. Donors were largely white British and mainly female; clonal diversity was possibly underestimated. Regions left unmutated in variants are reportedly the target of nearly half of spike-specific TCRs.

Assay used: immunoSEQ multiplex PCR; TCRdb lists only in-frame clones, some missing. In the table there are 90,000 to 120,000 clones, approximately 89% of which are singletons. A word on this clone: Its matching antigen is unknown.

Germline-derived CDR1 and CDR2 are LNHDA and SQIVND (reference sequence). This CDR3 has 13 residues. V lost 9 bases and J lost 5, with 16 bases in between. The chain joins TRBV19 to TRBJ2-5; weak D call: TRBD2 (5 bases). This sequence was found in an adult in good health. Here the sequenced sample was peripheral blood, taken on day 0 of MenACWY control vaccination. This CDR3 reads CASSRGARETQYF. The CDR3 DNA reads TGTGCCAGCTCTCGGGGTGCCAGGGAGACCCAGTACTTC.